The 13 T cell receptor beta chains below were found in one sample sequenced in a study of early T cells in non-severe SARS-CoV-2 infection. In TCRdb, the 5' RACE reads were re-called with MiXCR into one record per CDR3 protein. The data show 55,000 to 85,000 distinct CDR3 sequences, 12% seen once. Sequencing used whole blood. These receptors originate from an adult who was a healthcare worker with PCR-confirmed SARS-CoV-2 infection or an uninfected control (not recorded which).

For this clonotype: A much larger clone lies one base from this, so it may be a read error. The chain is built from TRBV19 and TRBJ1-5; the match to TRBD1 covers 7 bases. CDR3 length: 15 amino acids. The germline gives CDR1 LNHDA, CDR2 SQIVND (reference sequence). DNA of the CDR3: TGTGCCAGTAGTATAGGACAGGGAAGCAATCAGCCCCGGCATTTT. It translates to CASSIGQGSNQPRHF.

This clonotype was seen many times. The chain links TRBV27 to TRBJ1-5; TRBD1 aligns across 8 bases. CDR3 length equals 14 residues. The V gene end was trimmed by 6 bases and the J gene end by 6 bases; junction bases not matched to a gene: 7. Germline-derived CDR1 and CDR2 are MNHEY and SMNVEV (reference sequence). This CDR3 reads CASSRTGIGQPQHF. CDR3 DNA sequence: TGTGCCAGCAGCAGGACAGGGATCGGTCAGCCCCAGCATTTT.

This chain connects TRBV6-6 to TRBJ2-5; D might be TRBD2 (6 bases). V lost 0 bases, J lost 1 base, and 12 bases lay in between. The CDR3 has 16 amino acids. Germline-derived CDR1 and CDR2 are MNHNY and SVGAGI (reference sequence). CDR3 in DNA: TGTGCCAGCAGTTACTCGGTCCAGCGGGCCCAAGAGACCCAGTACTTC. Translated: CASSYSVQRAQETQYF.

This clonotype has a handful of counts. The chain carries TRBV4-1 and TRBJ1-2; 9 bases agree with TRBD1. This CDR3 is 15 amino acids long. After removal of 1 base from V and 5 bases from J, the junction contained 5 bases not matched to a gene. Per the germline V gene, CDR1 is MGHRA and CDR2 is YSYEKL. CDR3 DNA: TGCGCCAGCAGCCAAGGAGGGGGACAGGGTTATGGCTACACCTTC. It encodes CASSQGGGQGYGYTF.

This clonotype was observed many times. The V gene is TRBV5-1, the J gene TRBJ1-3; no clear D. The CDR3 has 15 amino acids. The V end was cut by 3 bases, the J end by 8 bases, with 18 bases between. Germline V lookup: CDR1 SGHRS, CDR2 YFSETQ. CDR3 coding DNA: TGCGCCAGCAGCTGGGGAAGTGGACCGAAGGACACCATATATTTT. It is translated as CASSWGSGPKDTIYF.

The chain links TRBV7-2 to TRBJ2-7; 12 nucleotides line up with TRBD1. V shed 5 bases, J shed 6 bases, and the junction held 8 bases outside the gene matches. Germline V lookup: CDR1 SGHTA, CDR2 FQGNSA. This CDR3 has 15 amino acids. Here the CDR3 reads CASSRRGQGAGEQYF. In nucleotides, the CDR3 is TGTGCCAGCAGCCGACGGGGACAGGGGGCGGGCGAGCAGTACTTC.

The chain joins TRBV2 to TRBJ2-1; D tentatively reads TRBD1 or TRBD2 (6 bases each). Germline V gene data show CDR1 as SNHLY and CDR2 as FYNNEI. Trimming stripped 1 base from V and 10 bases from J, with 17 bases between. CDR3 length: 15 amino acids. CDR3 DNA sequence: TGTGCCAGCAGTGAAGTAATACAACAGGGAGGAGAGCAGTTCTTC. This translates into CASSEVIQQGGEQFF.

This clonotype was seen a handful of times. This chain joins TRBV4-1 and TRBJ2-5, with TRBD2 identical over 10 bases. Germline-derived CDR1 and CDR2 are MGHRA and YSYEKL. This CDR3 is 14 amino acids long. V trimming: 2 bases; J trimming: 8 bases; junction bases outside the gene matches: 5. CDR3 region: CASSQFIAGGTQYF. In DNA, the CDR3 is TGCGCCAGCAGCCAATTTATAGCGGGGGGTACCCAGTACTTC.

With regard to this clonotype: A single base separates this from a much larger clone, so it may be a read error. The V gene is TRBV27, the J gene TRBJ2-7, with D maybe TRBD1 (5 bases). There are 13 residues in the CDR3. V was clipped by 6 bases and J by 3 bases, with 12 bases between them. Germline CDR1 and CDR2: MNHEY and SMNVEV (reference sequence). In nucleotides, the CDR3 is TGTGCCAGCAGGTTGGGGCAGAACTACGAGCAGTACTTC. Translating gives CASRLGQNYEQYF.

The chain couples TRBV12-3 or TRBV12-4 to TRBJ2-3; perhaps TRBD2 as D (6 bases). Trimming shortened V by 8 bases and J by 2 bases, and 8 bases separated the two germline ends. CDR3 length equals 12 residues. Here the CDR3 reads CASGTPTDTQYF. The CDR3 region has the DNA TGTGCCAGCGGGACTCCCACAGATACGCAGTATTTT.

This clonotype was detected a few times. The chain has TRBV7-9 and TRBJ2-2; D is ambiguous. The CDR3 loop spans 12 amino acids. V was shortened by 2 bases and J by 3 bases, with 1 base between the two germline ends. Germline V gives CDR1 SEHNR, CDR2 FQNEAQ (reference sequence). The CDR3 DNA follows: TGTGCCAGCAGCTTATACACCGGGGAGCTGTTTTTT. Translating it yields CASSLYTGELFF.

The rearrangement joins TRBV7-9 to TRBJ2-7; 8 bases fit TRBD1. The CDR3 extends over 15 amino acids. V dropped 6 bases and J dropped 2; count of bases not matched to a gene: 9. Germline V gives CDR1 SEHNR, CDR2 FQNEAQ (reference sequence). CDR3 amino acids: CASSPQGAKTYEQYF. The CDR3, as DNA: TGTGCCAGCAGTCCGCAGGGGGCGAAGACCTACGAGCAGTACTTC.

The rearrangement links TRBV5-1 to TRBJ2-5; D unclear. CDR3 length equals 14 residues. Trimming took 5 bases from V and 0 from J, leaving 11 bases between them. Germline V gene lookup returns CDR1 SGHRS and CDR2 YFSETQ. This chain's CDR3 is CASRPALYQETQYF. DNA of the CDR3: TGCGCCAGCAGACCAGCGTTGTACCAAGAGACCCAGTACTTC.